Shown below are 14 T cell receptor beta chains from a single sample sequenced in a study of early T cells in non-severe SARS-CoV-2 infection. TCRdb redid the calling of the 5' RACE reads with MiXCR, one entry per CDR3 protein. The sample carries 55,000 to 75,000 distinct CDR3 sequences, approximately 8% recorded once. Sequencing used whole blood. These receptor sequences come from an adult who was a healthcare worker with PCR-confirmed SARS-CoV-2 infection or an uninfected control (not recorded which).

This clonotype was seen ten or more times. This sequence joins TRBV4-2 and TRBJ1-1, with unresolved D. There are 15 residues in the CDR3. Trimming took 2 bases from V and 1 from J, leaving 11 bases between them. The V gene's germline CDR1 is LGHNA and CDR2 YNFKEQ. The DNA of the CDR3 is TGTGCCAGCAGCCAATCCAGGTACGGGAACACTGAAGCTTTCTTT. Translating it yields CASSQSRYGNTEAFF.

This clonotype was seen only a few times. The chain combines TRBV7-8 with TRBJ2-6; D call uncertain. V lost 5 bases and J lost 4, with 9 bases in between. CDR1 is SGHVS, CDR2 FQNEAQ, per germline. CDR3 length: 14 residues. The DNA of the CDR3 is TGTGCCAGCAGCCCCATTGTGGGGGCCAACGTCCTGACTTTC. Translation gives CASSPIVGANVLTF.

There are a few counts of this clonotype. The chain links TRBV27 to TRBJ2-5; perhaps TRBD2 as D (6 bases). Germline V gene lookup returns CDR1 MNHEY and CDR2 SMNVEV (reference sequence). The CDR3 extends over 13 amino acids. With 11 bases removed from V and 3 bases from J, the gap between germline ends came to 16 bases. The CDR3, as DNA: TGTGCCTCTTCCCGGGACTCGAAAGAGACCCAGTACTTC. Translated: CASSRDSKETQYF.

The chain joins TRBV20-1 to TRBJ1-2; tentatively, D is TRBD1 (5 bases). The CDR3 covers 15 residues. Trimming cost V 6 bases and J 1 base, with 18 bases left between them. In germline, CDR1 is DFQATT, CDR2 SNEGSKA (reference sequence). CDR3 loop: CSASTASSINYGYTF. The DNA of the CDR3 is TGCAGTGCATCGACAGCCTCCTCTATTAACTATGGCTACACCTTC.

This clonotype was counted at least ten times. The CDR3 reads CASRGTGATGELFF. CDR3 nucleotide sequence: TGCGCCAGCAGGGGGACAGGGGCGACCGGGGAGCTGTTTTTT. The chain joins TRBV10-2 to TRBJ2-2; 10 nucleotides agree with TRBD1. The CDR3 spans 14 residues. The ends lost 6 bases at V and 5 bases at J; junction bases unmatched: 3. Germline V lookup: CDR1 WSHSY, CDR2 SAAADI.

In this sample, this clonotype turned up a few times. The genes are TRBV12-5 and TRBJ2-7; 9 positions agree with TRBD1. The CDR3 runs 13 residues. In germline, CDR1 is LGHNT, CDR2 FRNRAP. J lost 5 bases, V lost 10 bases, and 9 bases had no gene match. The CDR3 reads CATLGQGSDEQYF. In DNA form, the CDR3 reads TGTGCTACTCTGGGACAGGGTTCCGACGAGCAGTACTTC.

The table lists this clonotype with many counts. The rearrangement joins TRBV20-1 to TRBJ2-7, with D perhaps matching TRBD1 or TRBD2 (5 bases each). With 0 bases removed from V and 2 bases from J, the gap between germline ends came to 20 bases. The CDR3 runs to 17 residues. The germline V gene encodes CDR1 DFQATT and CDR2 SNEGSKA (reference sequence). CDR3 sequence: CSARDLFGEGMTYEQYF. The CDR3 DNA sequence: TGCAGTGCTAGAGATCTTTTCGGCGAGGGGATGACCTACGAGCAGTACTTC.

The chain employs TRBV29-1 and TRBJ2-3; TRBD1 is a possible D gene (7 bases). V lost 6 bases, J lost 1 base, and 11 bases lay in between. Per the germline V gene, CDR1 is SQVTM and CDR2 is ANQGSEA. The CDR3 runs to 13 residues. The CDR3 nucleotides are TGCAGCGTACGGAGGGGGCGCACAGATACGCAGTATTTT. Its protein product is CSVRRGRTDTQYF.

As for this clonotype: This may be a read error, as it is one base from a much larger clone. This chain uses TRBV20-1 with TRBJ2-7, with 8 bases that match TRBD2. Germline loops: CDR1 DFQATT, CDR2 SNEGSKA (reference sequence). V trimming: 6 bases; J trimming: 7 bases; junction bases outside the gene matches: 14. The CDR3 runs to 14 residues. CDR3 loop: CSAPLAEGPWEQYF. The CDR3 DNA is TGCAGTGCGCCACTAGCGGAAGGGCCGTGGGAGCAGTACTTC.

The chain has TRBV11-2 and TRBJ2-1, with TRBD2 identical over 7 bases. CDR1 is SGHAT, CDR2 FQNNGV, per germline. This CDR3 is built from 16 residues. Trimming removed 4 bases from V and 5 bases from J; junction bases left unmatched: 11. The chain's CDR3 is CASSSSGGGVDNEQFF. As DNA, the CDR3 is TGTGCCAGCAGCTCTAGCGGAGGCGGTGTGGACAATGAGCAGTTCTTC.

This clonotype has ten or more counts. CDR3 protein: CASSPRLVVDPETQYF. The CDR3 DNA is TGTGCCAGCAGCCCGAGACTAGTGGTTGATCCAGAGACCCAGTACTTC. The rearrangement links TRBV11-2 to TRBJ2-5; tentative D call: TRBD2 (6 bases). There are 16 residues in the CDR3. In germline, CDR1 is SGHAT, CDR2 FQNNGV. V dropped 5 bases and J dropped 4 bases, with 20 bases sitting between them.

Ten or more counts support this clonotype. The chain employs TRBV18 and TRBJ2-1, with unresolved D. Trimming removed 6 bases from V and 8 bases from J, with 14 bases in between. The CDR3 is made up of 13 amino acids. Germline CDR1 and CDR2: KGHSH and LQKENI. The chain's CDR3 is CASSPGRPDEQFF. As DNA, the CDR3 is TGTGCCAGCTCCCCCGGCAGGCCCGATGAGCAGTTCTTC.

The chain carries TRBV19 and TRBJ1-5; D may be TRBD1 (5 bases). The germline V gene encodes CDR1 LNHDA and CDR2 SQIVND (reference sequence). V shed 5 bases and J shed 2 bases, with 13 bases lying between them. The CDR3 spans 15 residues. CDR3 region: CASSFGDGRNQPQHF. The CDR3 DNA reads TGTGCCAGTAGTTTCGGGGACGGACGCAATCAGCCCCAGCATTTT.

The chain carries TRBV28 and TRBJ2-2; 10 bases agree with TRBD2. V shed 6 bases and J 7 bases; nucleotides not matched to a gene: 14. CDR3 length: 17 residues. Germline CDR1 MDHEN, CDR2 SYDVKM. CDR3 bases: TGTGCCAGCAGGAACAGTAGCGGGAGGCGTCGTAGCGGGGAGCTGTTTTTT. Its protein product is CASRNSSGRRRSGELFF.